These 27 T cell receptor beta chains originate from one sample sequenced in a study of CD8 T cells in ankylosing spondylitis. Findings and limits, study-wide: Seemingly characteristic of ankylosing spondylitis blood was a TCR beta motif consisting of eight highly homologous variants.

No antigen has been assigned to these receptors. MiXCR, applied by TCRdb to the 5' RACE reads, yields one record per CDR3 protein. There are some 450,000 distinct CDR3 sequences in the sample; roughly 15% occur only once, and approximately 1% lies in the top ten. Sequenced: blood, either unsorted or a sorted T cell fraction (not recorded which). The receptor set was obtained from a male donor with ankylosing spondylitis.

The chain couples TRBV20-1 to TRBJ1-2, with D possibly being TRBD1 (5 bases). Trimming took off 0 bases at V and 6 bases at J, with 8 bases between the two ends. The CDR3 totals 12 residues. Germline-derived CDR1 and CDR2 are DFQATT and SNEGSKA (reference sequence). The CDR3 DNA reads TGCAGTGCTAGAGAGGGGCTCCATGGCTACACCTTC. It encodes CSAREGLHGYTF.

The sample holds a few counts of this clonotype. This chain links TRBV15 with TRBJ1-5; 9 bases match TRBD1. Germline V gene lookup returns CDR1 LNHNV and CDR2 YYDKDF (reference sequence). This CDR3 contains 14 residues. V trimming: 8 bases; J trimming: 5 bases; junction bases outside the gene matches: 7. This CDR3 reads CATSPRTGDQPQHF. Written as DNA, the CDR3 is TGTGCCACCTCCCCCCGGACAGGGGATCAGCCCCAGCATTTT.

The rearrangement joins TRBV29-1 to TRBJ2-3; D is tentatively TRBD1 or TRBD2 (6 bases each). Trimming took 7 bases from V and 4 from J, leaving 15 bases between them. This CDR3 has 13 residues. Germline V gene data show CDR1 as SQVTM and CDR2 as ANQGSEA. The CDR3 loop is CSAGGQGSDTQYF. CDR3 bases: TGCAGCGCCGGGGGCCAGGGATCAGATACGCAGTATTTT.

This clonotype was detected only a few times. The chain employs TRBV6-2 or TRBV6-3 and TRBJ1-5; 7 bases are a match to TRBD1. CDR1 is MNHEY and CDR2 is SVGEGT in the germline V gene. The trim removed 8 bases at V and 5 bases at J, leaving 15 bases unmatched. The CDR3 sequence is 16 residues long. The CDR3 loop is CASRTLTRGDYQPQHF. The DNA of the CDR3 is TGTGCCAGCCGAACCCTTACCAGGGGGGACTATCAGCCCCAGCATTTT.

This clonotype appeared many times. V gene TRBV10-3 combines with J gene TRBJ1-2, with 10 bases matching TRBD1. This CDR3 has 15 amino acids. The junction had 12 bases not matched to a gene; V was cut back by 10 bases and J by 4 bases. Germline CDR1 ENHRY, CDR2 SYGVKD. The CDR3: CASGGTGDLGYGYTF. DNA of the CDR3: TGTGCCAGCGGTGGGACAGGGGATTTGGGCTATGGCTACACCTTC.

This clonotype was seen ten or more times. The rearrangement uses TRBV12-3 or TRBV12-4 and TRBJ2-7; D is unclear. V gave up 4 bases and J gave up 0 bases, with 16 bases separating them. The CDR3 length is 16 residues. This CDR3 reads CASSSIDWKSSYEQYF. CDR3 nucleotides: TGTGCCAGCAGTTCAATTGACTGGAAGAGCTCCTACGAGCAGTACTTC.

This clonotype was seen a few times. Written as DNA, the CDR3 is TGTGCTAGTGGCAAGGGACTGGAGGGTGGCTACACCTTC. As protein: CASGKGLEGGYTF. The V gene is TRBV12-5, the J gene TRBJ1-2; maybe TRBD1 (5 bases). The V and J ends lost 6 bases and 7 bases respectively, with 15 bases between them. CDR1 is LGHNT, CDR2 FRNRAP, per germline. This CDR3 has 13 residues.

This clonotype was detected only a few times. This chain's CDR3 is CASSVWDRGNSPLHF. The CDR3 nucleotides read TGTGCCAGCAGTGTCTGGGACAGGGGGAATTCACCCCTCCACTTT. The chain couples TRBV6-1 to TRBJ1-6, with 11 bases fitting TRBD1. The length of the CDR3 is 15 residues. The germline CDR1 and CDR2 sequences are MNHNS and SASEGT. Unmatched junction bases numbered 3, after V lost 4 bases and J lost 7 bases.

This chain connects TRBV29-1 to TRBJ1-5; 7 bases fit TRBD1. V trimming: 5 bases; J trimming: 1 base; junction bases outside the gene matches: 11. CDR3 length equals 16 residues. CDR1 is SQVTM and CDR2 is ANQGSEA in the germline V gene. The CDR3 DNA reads TGCAGCGTTTGGGTTACGAGGGGGCGCAGCAATCAGCCCCAGCATTTT. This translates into CSVWVTRGRSNQPQHF.

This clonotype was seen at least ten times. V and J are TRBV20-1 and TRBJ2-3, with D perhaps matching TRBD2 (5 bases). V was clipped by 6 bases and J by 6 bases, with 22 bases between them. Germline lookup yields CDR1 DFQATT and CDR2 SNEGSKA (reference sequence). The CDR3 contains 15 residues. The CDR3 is CSANPVSEGGDTQYF. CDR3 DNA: TGCAGTGCAAATCCAGTAAGCGAGGGCGGGGATACGCAGTATTTT.

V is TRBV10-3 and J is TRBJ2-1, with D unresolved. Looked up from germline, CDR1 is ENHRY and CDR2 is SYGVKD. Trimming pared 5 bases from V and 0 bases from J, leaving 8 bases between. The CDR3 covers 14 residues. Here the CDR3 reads CAISPESSYNEQFF. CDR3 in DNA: TGTGCCATCAGTCCCGAGAGCTCCTACAATGAGCAGTTCTTC.

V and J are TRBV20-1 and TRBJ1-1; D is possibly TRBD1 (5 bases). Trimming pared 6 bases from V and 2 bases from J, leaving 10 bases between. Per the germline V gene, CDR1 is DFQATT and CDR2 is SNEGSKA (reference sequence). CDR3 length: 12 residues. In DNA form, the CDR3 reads TGCAGTGCCCAACAGGTTAACACTGAAGCTTTCTTT. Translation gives CSAQQVNTEAFF.

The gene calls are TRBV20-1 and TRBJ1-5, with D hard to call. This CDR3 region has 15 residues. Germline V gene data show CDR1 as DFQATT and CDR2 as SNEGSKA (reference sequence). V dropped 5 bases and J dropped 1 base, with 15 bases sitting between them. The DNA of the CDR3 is TGCAGTGCTGCCGAACTAGGGTACAGCAATCAGCCCCAGCATTTT. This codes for CSAAELGYSNQPQHF.

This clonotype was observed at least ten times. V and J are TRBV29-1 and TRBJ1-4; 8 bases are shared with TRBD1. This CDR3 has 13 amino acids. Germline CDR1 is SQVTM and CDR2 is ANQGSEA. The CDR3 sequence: CSANRGSNEKLFF. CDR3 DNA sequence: TGCAGTGCCAACAGGGGGTCAAATGAAAAACTGTTTTTT.

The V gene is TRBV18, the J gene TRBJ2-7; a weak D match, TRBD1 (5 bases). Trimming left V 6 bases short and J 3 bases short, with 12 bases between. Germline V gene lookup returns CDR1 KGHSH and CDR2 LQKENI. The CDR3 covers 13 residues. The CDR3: CASSLQEYYEQYF. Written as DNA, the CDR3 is TGTGCCAGCTCGCTACAGGAGTACTACGAGCAGTACTTC. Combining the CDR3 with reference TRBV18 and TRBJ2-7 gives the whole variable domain NAGVMQNPRHLVRRRGQEARLRCSPMKGHSHVYWYRQLPEEGLKFMVYLQKENIIDESGMPKERFSAEFPKEGPSILRIQQVVRGDSAAYFCASSLQEYYEQYFGPGTRLTVT.

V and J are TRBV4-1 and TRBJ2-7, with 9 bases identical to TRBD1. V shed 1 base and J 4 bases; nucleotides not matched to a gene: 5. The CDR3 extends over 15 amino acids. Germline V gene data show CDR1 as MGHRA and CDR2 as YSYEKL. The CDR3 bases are TGCGCCAGCAGCCAAGGACAGGGGGGAACTTACGAGCAGTACTTC. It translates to CASSQGQGGTYEQYF.

Here the CDR3 DNA reads TGTGCCATCAGACGGACAGGGGAATATAATTCACCCCTCCACTTT. As protein: CAIRRTGEYNSPLHF. This chain joins TRBV10-3 and TRBJ1-6; 9 bases align to TRBD1. V was pared by 6 bases and J by 4 bases, with 4 bases of the junction left unmatched. Germline assignment: CDR1 ENHRY and CDR2 SYGVKD. The CDR3 consists of 15 residues.

The CDR3 bases are TGTGCCAGCAGTGATTGGGGCACAGATACGCAGTATTTT. This gives the protein CASSDWGTDTQYF. This chain joins TRBV2 and TRBJ2-3; unclear D gene. Between the trimmed V and J ends, which lost 3 bases and 1 base, there was a span of 5 bases. Germline V gene data show CDR1 as SNHLY and CDR2 as FYNNEI. The CDR3 runs 13 residues.

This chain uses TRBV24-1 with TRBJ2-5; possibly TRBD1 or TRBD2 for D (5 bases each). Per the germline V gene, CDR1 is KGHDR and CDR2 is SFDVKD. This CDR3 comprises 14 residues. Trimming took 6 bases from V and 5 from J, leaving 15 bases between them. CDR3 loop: CATSKGSPGETQYF. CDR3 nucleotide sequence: TGTGCCACCAGTAAGGGGAGTCCAGGGGAGACCCAGTACTTC.

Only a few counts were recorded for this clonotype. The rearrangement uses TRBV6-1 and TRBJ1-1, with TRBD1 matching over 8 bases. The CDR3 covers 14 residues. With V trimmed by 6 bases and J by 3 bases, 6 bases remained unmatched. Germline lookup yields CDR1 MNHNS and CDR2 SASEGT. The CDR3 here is CASSTGGKDTEAFF. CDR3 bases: TGTGCCAGCAGCACAGGGGGAAAGGACACTGAAGCTTTCTTT.

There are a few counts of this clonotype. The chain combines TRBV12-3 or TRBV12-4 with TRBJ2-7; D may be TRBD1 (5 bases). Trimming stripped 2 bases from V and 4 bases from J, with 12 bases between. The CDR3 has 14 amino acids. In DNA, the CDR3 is TGTGCCAGCAGTTTACGACAGTTAGATTACGAGCAGTACTTC. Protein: CASSLRQLDYEQYF.

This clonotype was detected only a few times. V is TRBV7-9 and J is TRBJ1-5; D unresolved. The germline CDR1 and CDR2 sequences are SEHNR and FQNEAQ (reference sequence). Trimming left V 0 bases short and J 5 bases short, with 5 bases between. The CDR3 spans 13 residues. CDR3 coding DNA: TGTGCCAGCAGCTTAGCAGGGTATCAGCCCCAGCATTTT. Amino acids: CASSLAGYQPQHF.

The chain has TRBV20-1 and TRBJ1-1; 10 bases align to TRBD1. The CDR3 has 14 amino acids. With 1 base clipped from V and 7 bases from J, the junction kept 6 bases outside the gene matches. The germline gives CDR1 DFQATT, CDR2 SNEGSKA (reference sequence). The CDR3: CSARGRDRGSEAFF. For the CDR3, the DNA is TGCAGTGCTAGAGGGAGGGACAGGGGTAGTGAAGCTTTCTTT.

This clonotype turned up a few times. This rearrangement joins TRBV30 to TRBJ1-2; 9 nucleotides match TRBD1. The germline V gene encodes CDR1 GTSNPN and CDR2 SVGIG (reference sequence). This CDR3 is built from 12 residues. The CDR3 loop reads CARDRDNYGYTF. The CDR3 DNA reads TGTGCTCGGGACAGGGATAACTATGGCTACACCTTC.

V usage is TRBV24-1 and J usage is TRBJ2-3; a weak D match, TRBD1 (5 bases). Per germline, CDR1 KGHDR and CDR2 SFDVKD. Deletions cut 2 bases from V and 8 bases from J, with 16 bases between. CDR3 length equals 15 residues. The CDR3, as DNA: TGTGCCACCAGTGATTCCCCAGAATTGGGGCGTACGCAGTATTTT. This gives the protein CATSDSPELGRTQYF.

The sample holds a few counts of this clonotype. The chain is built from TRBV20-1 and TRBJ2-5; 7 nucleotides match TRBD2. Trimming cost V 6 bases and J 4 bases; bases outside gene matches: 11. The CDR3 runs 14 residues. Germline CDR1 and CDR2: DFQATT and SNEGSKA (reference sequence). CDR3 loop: CSAPPRDYGETQYF. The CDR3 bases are TGCAGTGCACCCCCGCGGGACTACGGAGAGACCCAGTACTTC.

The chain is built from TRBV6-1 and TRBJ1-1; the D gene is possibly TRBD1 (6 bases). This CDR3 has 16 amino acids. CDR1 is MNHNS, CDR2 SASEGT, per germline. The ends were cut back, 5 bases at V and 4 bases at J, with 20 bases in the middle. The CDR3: CASSPFRGAFGTEAFF. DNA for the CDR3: TGTGCCAGCAGTCCCTTTCGGGGGGCGTTTGGCACTGAAGCTTTCTTT.